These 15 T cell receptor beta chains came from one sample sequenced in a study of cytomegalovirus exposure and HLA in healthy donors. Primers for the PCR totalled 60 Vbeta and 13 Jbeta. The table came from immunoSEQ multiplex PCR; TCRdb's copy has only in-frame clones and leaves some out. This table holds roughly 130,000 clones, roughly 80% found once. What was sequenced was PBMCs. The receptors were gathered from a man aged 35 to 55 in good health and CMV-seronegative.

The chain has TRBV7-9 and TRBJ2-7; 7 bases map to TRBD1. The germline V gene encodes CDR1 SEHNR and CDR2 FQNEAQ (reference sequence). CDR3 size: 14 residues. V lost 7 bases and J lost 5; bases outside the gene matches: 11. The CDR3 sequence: CASTPTTGFHEQYF. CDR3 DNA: TGTGCCAGCACCCCAACGACAGGGTTCCACGAGCAGTACTTC. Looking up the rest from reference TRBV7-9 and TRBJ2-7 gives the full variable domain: DTGVSQNPRHKITKRGQNVTFRCDPISEHNRLYWYRQTLGQGPEFLTYFQNEAQLEKSRLLSDRFSAERPKGSFSTLEIQRTEQGDSAMYLCASTPTTGFHEQYFGPGTRLTVT.

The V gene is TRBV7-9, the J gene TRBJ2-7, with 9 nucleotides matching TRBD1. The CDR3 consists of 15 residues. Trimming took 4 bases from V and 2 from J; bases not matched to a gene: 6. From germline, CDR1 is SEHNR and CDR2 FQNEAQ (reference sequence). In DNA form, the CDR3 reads TGTGCCAGCAGCTCCGGGACAGGGATACCCTACGAGCAGTACTTC. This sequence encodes CASSSGTGIPYEQYF. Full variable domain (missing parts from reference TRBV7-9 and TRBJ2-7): DTGVSQNPRHKITKRGQNVTFRCDPISEHNRLYWYRQTLGQGPEFLTYFQNEAQLEKSRLLSDRFSAERPKGSFSTLEIQRTEQGDSAMYLCASSSGTGIPYEQYFGPGTRLTVT.

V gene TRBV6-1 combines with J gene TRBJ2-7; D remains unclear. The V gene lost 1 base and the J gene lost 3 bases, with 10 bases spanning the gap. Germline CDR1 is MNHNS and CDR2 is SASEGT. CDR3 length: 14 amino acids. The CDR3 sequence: CASSEGANFYEQYF. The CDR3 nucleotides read TGTGCCAGCAGTGAAGGCGCCAATTTCTACGAGCAGTACTTC.

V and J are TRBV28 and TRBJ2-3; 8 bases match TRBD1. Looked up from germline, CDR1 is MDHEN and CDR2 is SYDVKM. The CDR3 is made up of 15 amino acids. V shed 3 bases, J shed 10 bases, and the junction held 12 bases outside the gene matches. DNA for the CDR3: TGTGCCAGCAGTTTGGGCCAGGGGGCGCGCCGAGCGCAGTATTTT. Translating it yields CASSLGQGARRAQYF.

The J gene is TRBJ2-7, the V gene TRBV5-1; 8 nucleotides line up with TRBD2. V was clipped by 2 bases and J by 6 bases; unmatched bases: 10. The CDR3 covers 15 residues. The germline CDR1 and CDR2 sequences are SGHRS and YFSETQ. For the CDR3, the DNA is TGCGCCAGCAGCTTAGATGCAGCGGGAGTAAGCGAGCAGTACTTC. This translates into CASSLDAAGVSEQYF.

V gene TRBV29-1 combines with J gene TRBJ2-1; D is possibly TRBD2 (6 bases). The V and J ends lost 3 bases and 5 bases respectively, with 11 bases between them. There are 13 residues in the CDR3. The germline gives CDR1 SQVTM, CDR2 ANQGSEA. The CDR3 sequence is CSVELGGDNEQFF. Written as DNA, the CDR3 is TGCAGCGTTGAGCTCGGAGGGGACAATGAGCAGTTCTTC.

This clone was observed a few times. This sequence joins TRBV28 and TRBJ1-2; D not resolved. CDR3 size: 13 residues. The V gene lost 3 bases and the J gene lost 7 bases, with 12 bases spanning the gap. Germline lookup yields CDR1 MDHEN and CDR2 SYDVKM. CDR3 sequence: CASSFPPTGGYTF. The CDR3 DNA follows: TGTGCCAGCAGTTTCCCCCCGACGGGTGGCTACACCTTC.

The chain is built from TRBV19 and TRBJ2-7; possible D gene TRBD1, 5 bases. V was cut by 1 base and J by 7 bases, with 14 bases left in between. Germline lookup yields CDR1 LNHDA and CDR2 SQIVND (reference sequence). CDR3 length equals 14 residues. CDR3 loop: CASSIGQGIGEQYF. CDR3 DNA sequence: TGTGCCAGTAGTATAGGGCAGGGTATTGGAGAGCAGTACTTC.

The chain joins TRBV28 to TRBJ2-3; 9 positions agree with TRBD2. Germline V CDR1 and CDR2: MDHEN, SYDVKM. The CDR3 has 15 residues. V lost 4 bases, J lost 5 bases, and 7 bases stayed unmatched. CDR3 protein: CASSSAGGPVDTQYF. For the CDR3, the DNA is TGTGCCAGCAGTTCCGCGGGAGGGCCCGTAGATACGCAGTATTTT.

CDR3 DNA sequence: TGTGCCAGCAGCTTCGGGGAATCAGGGGCGAAAAGGCATTTT. Translated, it gives CASSFGESGAKRHF. The chain carries TRBV7-9 and TRBJ1-5; D might be TRBD1 (6 bases). V was pared by 3 bases and J by 15 bases, with 21 bases between. The CDR3 has 14 amino acids. In germline, CDR1 is SEHNR, CDR2 FQNEAQ (reference sequence).

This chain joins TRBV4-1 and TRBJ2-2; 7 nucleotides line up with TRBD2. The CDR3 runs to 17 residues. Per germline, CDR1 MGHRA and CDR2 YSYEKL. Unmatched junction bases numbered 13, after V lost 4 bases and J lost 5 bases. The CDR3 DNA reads TGCGCCAGCAGCCTCCTCGGGGGAGGGCATCGGACCGGGGAGCTGTTTTTT. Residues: CASSLLGGGHRTGELFF.

The CDR3, as DNA: TGCGCCAGCGGGACAGACCAAGAGACCCAGTACTTC. As protein: CASGTDQETQYF. The chain uses TRBV5-1 and TRBJ2-5; TRBD1 matches at 7 bases. Germline lookup yields CDR1 SGHRS and CDR2 YFSETQ. V was clipped by 7 bases and J by 0 bases; unmatched bases: 0. CDR3 length equals 12 residues.

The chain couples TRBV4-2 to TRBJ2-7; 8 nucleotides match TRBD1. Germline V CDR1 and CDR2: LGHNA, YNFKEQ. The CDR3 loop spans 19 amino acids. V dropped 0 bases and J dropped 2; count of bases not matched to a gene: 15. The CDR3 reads CASSQELPPLDRGPYEQYF. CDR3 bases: TGTGCCAGCAGCCAAGAACTTCCCCCCCTCGACAGGGGCCCCTACGAGCAGTACTTC.

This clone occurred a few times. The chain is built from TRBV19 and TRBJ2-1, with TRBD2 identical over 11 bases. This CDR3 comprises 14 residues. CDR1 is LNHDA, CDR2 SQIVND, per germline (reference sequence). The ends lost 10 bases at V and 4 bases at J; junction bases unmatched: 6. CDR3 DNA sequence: TGTGCCACCGAGGGGACTAGCGGATACAATGAGCAGTTCTTC. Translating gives CATEGTSGYNEQFF.

CDR3 coding DNA: TGTGCCACCACTCTGGGCGGGAGAACAGATACGCAGTATTTT. Residues: CATTLGGRTDTQYF. The chain is built from TRBV15 and TRBJ2-3; 7 positions match TRBD2. Germline lookup yields CDR1 LNHNV and CDR2 YYDKDF (reference sequence). J was trimmed by 3 bases and V by 7 bases; bases with no gene match: 7. The CDR3 consists of 14 residues.